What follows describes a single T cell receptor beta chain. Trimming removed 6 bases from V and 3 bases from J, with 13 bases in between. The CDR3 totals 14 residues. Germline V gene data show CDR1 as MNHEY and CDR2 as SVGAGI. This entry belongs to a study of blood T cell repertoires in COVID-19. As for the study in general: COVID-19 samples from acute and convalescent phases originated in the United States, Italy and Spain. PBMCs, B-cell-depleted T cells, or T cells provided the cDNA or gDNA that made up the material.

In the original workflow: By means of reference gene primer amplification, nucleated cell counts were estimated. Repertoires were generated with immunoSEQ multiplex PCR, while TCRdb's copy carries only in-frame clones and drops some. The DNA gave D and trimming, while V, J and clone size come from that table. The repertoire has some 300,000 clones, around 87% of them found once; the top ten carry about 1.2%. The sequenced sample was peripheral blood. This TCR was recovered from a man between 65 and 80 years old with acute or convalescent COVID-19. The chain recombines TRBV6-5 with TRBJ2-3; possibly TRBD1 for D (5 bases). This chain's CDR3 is CASRQGSWTDTQYF. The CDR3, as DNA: TGTGCCAGCAGGCAGGGAAGTTGGACAGATACGCAGTATTTT.